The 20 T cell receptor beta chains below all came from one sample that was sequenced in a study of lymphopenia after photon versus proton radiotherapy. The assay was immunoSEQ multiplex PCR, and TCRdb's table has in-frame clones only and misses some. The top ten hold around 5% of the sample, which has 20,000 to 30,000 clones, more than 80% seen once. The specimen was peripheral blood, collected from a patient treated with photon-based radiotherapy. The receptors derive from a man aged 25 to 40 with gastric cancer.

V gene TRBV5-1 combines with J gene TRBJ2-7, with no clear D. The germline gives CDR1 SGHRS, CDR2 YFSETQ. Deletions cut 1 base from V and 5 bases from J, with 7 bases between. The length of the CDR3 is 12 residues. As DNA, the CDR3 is TGCGCCAGCAGCTTGAACAGTCACGAGCAGTACTTC. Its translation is CASSLNSHEQYF.

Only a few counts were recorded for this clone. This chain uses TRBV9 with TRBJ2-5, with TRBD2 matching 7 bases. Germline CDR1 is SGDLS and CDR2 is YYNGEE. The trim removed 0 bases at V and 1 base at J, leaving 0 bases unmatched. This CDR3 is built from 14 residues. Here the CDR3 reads CASSVAGGQETQYF. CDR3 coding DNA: TGTGCCAGCAGCGTAGCGGGGGGCCAAGAGACCCAGTACTTC.

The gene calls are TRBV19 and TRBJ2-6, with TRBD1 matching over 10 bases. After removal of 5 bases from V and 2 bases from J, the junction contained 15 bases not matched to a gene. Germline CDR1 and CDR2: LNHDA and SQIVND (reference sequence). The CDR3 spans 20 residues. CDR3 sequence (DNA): TGTGCCAGTAGTGAGGGACAGGGGATAGTGTTAGAGGCTGGGGCCAACGTCCTGACTTTC. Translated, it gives CASSEGQGIVLEAGANVLTF.

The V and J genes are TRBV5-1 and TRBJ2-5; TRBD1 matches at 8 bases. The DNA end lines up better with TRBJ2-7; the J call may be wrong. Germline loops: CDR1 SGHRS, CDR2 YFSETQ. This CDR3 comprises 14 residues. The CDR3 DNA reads TGCGCCAGCAGCTGGAGACAGGGGAACTACGAGCAGTACTTC. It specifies CASSWRQGNYEQYF.

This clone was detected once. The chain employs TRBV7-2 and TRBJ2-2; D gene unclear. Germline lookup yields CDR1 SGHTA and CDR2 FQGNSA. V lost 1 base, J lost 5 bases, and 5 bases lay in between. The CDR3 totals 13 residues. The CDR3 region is CASSLVQTGELFF. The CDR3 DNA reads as TGTGCCAGCAGCTTAGTACAAACCGGGGAGCTGTTTTTT.

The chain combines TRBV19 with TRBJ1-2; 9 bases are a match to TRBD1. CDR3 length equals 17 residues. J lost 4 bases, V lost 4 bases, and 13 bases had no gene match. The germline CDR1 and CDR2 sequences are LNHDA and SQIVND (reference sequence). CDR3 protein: CASSTARDRVIGYGYTF. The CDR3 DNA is TGTGCCAGTAGTACAGCACGGGACAGGGTCATAGGCTATGGCTACACCTTC. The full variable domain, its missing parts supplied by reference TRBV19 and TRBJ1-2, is DGGITQSPKYLFRKEGQNVTLSCEQNLNHDAMYWYRQDPGQGLRLIYYSQIVNDFQKGDIAEGYSVSREKKESFPLTVTSAQKNPTAFYLCASSTARDRVIGYGYTFGSGTRLTVV.

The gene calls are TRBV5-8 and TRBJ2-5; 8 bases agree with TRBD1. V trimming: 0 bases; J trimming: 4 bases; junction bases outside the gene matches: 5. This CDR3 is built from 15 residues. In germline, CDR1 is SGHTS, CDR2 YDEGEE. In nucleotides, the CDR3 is TGTGCCAGCAGCTTGGCGGGACAGGCTACAGAGACCCAGTACTTC. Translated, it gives CASSLAGQATETQYF.

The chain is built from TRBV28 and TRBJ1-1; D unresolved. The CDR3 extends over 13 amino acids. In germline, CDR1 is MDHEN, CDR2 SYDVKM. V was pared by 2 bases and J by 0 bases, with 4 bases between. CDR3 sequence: CASSLVLNTEAFF. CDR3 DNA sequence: TGTGCCAGCAGTTTAGTGTTGAACACTGAAGCTTTCTTT.

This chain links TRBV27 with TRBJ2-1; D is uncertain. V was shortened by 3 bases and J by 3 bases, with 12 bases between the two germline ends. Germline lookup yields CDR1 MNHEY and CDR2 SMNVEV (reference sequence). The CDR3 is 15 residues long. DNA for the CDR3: TGTGCCAGCAGTTTTGGGCGGTCAGACTACAATGAGCAGTTCTTC. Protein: CASSFGRSDYNEQFF.

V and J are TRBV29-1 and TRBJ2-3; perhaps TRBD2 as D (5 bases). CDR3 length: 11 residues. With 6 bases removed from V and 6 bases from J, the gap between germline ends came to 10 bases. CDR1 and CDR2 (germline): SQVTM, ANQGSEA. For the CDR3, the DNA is TGCAGCGTGGCGAGAGGGGATACGCAGTATTTT. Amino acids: CSVARGDTQYF.

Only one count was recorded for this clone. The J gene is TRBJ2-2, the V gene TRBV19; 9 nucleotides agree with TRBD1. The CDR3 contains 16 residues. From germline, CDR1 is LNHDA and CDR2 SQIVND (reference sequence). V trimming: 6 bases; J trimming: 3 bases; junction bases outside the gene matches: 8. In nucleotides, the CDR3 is TGTGCCAGTAGGCCAGGGGACAGGGTATACACCGGGGAGCTGTTTTTT. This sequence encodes CASRPGDRVYTGELFF.

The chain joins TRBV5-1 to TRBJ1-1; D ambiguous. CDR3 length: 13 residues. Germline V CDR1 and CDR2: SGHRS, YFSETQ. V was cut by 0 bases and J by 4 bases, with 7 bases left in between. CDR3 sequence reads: CASSLVVSTEAFF. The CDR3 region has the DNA TGCGCCAGCAGCTTGGTGGTAAGCACTGAAGCTTTCTTT.

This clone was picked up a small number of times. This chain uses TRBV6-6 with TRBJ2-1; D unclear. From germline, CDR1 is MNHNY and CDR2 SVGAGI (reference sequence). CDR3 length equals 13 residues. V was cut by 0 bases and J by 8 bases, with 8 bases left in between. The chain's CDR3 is CASSYSKVDEQFF. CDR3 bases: TGTGCCAGCAGTTACTCGAAGGTGGATGAGCAGTTCTTC.

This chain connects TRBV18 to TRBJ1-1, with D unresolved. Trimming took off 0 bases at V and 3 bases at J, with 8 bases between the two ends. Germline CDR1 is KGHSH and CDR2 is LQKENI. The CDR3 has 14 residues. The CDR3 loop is CASSPPDSYTEAFF. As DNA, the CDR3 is TGTGCCAGCTCACCACCGGACTCTTACACTGAAGCTTTCTTT. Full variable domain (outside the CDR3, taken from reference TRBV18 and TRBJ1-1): NAGVMQNPRHLVRRRGQEARLRCSPMKGHSHVYWYRQLPEEGLKFMVYLQKENIIDESGMPKERFSAEFPKEGPSILRIQQVVRGDSAAYFCASSPPDSYTEAFFGQGTRLTVV.

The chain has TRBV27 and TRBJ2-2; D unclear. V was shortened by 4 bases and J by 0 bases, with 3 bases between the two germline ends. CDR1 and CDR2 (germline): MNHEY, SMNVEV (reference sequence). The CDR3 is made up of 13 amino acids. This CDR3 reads CASSWANTGELFF. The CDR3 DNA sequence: TGTGCCAGCAGTTGGGCGAACACCGGGGAGCTGTTTTTT.

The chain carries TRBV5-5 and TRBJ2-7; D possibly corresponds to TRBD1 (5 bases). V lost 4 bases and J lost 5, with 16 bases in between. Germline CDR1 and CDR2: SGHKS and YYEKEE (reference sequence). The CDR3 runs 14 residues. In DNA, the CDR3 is TGTGCCAGCAGCGCTGACAGTGTAACCGACGAGCAGTACTTC. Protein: CASSADSVTDEQYF.

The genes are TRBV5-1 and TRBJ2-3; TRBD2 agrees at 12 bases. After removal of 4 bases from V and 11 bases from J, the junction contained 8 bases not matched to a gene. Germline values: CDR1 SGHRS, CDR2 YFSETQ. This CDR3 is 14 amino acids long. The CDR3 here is CASSKRTSGAGQYF. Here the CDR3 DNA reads TGCGCCAGCAGCAAGCGGACTAGCGGGGCGGGGCAGTATTTT.

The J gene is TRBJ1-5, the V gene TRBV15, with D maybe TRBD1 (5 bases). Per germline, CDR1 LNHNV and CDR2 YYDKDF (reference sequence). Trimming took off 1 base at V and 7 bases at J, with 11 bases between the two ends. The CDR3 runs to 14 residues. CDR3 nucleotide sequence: TGTGCCACCAGCAGAGCAGGGTCCCGGCAGCCCCAGCATTTT. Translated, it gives CATSRAGSRQPQHF. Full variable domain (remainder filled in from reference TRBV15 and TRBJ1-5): DAMVIQNPRYQVTQFGKPVTLSCSQTLNHNVMYWYQQKSSQAPKLLFHYYDKDFNNEADTPDNFQSRRPNTSFCFLDIRSPGLGDTAMYLCATSRAGSRQPQHFGDGTRLSIL.

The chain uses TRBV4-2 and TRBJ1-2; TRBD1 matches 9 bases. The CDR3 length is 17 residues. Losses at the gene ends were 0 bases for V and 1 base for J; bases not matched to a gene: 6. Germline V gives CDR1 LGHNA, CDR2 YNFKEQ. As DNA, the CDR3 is TGTGCCAGCAGCCAAGATACAGGGGGCTCGAGTAACTATGGCTACACCTTC. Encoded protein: CASSQDTGGSSNYGYTF.

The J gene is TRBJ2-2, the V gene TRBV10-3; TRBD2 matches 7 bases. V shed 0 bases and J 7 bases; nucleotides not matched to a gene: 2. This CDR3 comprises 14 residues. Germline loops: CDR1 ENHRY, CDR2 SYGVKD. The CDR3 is CAISESTSNGELFF. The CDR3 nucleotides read TGTGCCATCAGTGAGTCGACTAGCAACGGGGAGCTGTTTTTT.